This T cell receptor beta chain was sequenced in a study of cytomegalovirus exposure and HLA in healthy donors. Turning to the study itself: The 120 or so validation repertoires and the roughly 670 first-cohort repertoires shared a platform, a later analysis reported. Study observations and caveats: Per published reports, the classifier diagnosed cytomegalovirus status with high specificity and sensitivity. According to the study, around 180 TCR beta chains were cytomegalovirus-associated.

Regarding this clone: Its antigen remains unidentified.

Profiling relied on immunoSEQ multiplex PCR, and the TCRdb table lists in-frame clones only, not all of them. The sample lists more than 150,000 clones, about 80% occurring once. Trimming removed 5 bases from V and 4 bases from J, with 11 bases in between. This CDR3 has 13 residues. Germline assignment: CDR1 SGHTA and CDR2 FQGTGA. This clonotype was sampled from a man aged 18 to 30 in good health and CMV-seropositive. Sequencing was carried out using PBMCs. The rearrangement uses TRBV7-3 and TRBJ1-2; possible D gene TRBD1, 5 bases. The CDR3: CASSPQGLYGYTF. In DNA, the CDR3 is TGTGCCAGCAGCCCCCAGGGCCTCTATGGCTACACCTTC.